This TCR beta chain emerged from a study of radiotherapy plus CTLA-4 blockade in lung cancer (dated by TCRdb to the late 2010s). In the study overall: Among enrolled patients, roughly 20% had an objective response and 25% to 35% reached disease control. Study-level results and caveats: Increased serum interferon-beta after radiation, together with early dynamic changes in blood T cell clones, were reported to be the strongest predictors of response. After treatment with radiotherapy and ipilimumab, TCR clones that originated in tumors expanded in peripheral blood.

The study evaluated CTLA-4 blockade (ipilimumab) given together with focal radiation therapy in patients who had chemo-refractory metastatic non-small-cell lung cancer. From the cysteine up to the phenylalanine, the CDR3 has a length of 16 residues. Only CDR3 DNA is held: 48 bases, read in frame from base 1. CDR1 is given as SGHAT and CDR2 as FQNNGV, both from the germline V gene. Germline trimming amounts to 0 bases on V and 4 bases on J, with 2 as the count of junction bases outside the gene matches. Library prep was done by the immunoSEQ multiplex PCR assay. TCRdb took this table from immuneACCESS and kept in-frame rearrangements with V and J called. Such tables lack part of the clones; where checked against another copy, unresolved V genes explain under half of the gap, and the rest is unexplained. A total of about 120,000 clones appear in this sample, 78% of them only once. The ten largest clones capture roughly 5.2% of the sample.

For this clone: The specificity of this receptor is unknown. No base qualities exist here, and no much larger clone lies one base off it.

The sequence was obtained from a human donor with non-small cell lung cancer who had a partial response to radiotherapy plus ipilimumab. This material consisted of peripheral blood, taken from a patient treated with radiotherapy plus ipilimumab. The V gene is TRBV11-2 and the J gene is TRBJ2-1; 11 central nucleotides agree with TRBD2. CDR3 reads: CASSLDRLAGYNEQFF. The DNA reads TGTGCCAGCAGCTTAGACAGACTAGCGGGGTACAATGAGCAGTTCTTC.